These 19 T cell receptor beta chains came from one sample sequenced in a study of shared clonotypes between healthy human individuals. Only in-frame clones appear in the TCRdb table, and some are missing; sequencing was by immunoSEQ multiplex PCR. This sample has fewer than 1 million clones, with about 96% found just once. Naive CD8 cells comprised CD45RO-negative, CCR7-positively selected cells, excluding terminally differentiated effector memory CD45RA+ cells. Material: naive CD8+ T cells sorted from blood. The source is a man aged 25-45 years in good health.

This clone was recorded only once. The genes are TRBV15 and TRBJ2-7; tentatively, D is TRBD1 (6 bases). The CDR3 has 11 amino acids. The V end was cut by 9 bases, the J end by 2 bases, with 8 bases between. From germline, CDR1 is LNHNV and CDR2 YYDKDF (reference sequence). CDR3 region: CATGQTYEQYF. As DNA, the CDR3 is TGTGCCACAGGACAGACCTACGAGCAGTACTTC.

This clone has a single count. V gene TRBV4-1 combines with J gene TRBJ2-3; 11 nucleotides match TRBD2. The CDR3 extends over 16 amino acids. The germline V gene encodes CDR1 MGHRA and CDR2 YSYEKL. The V gene end was trimmed by 4 bases and the J gene end by 3 bases; junction bases not matched to a gene: 6. The CDR3: CASSLDLAGGTDTQYF. The CDR3 DNA sequence: TGCGCCAGCAGCCTAGATCTAGCGGGAGGTACAGATACGCAGTATTTT.

J is TRBJ2-7 and V is TRBV18; 7 positions agree with TRBD2. The germline CDR1 and CDR2 sequences are KGHSH and LQKENI. The CDR3 length is 16 residues. After removal of 5 bases from V and 3 bases from J, the junction contained 13 bases not matched to a gene. The CDR3 here is CASSNRPGLRDYEQYF. The CDR3 DNA is TGTGCCAGCTCAAATAGACCGGGACTACGAGACTACGAGCAGTACTTC.

The chain carries TRBV7-2 and TRBJ2-3; the D is unclear. CDR3 length equals 17 residues. The germline V gene has CDR1 SGHTA and CDR2 FQGNSA. The ends were cut back, 0 bases at V and 1 base at J, with 14 bases in the middle. CDR3 loop: CASSLARSASRTDTQYF. For the CDR3, the DNA is TGTGCCAGCAGCTTAGCGAGGTCAGCCTCTCGCACAGATACGCAGTATTTT.

As to this clone: One end of the junction varies from germline; a read error may be responsible. The chain employs TRBV4-1 and TRBJ2-1, with D possibly being TRBD2 (6 bases). Looked up from germline, CDR1 is MGHRA and CDR2 is YSYEKL. The CDR3 sequence is 18 residues long. The CDR3 spells CASSQGAAGPSSFNEQFF. The CDR3, as DNA: TGCGCCAGCAGCCAAGGGGCCGCGGGACCCTCTTCCTTCAATGAGCAGTTCTTC.

The genes are TRBV4-3 and TRBJ1-5, with D possibly being TRBD1 (6 bases). Trimming pared 6 bases from V and 2 bases from J, leaving 11 bases between. Germline CDR1 and CDR2: LGHNA and YSLEER. The CDR3 runs 14 residues. CDR3 region: CASRRGSGNQPQHF. The CDR3 nucleotides are TGCGCCAGCAGGAGGGGGTCGGGCAATCAGCCCCAGCATTTT.

This clone appeared once. The chain recombines TRBV29-1 with TRBJ1-2; 8 bases are shared with TRBD1. V lost 0 bases, J lost 13 bases, and 10 bases stayed unmatched. Germline-derived CDR1 and CDR2 are SQVTM and ANQGSEA. CDR3 length: 13 residues. Here the CDR3 reads CSVEEGAGTGFTF. The CDR3 DNA reads TGCAGCGTTGAAGAGGGGGCAGGGACAGGATTCACCTTC.

This clone has just one count. The chain links TRBV9 to TRBJ2-1, with TRBD2 matching over 7 bases. V lost 3 bases to trimming and J lost 0 bases; unmatched junction nucleotides: 6. Germline CDR1 reads SGDLS; CDR2 reads YYNGEE. This CDR3 contains 16 residues. The CDR3, as DNA: TGTGCCAGCAGCGCCCATAGCGGGCGCTCCTACAATGAGCAGTTCTTC. Its translation is CASSAHSGRSYNEQFF.

This sequence joins TRBV5-6 and TRBJ2-7; D is ambiguous. Germline CDR1 reads SGHDT; CDR2 reads YYEEEE. CDR3 size: 13 residues. Trimming shortened V by 4 bases and J by 1 base, and 9 bases separated the two germline ends. As DNA, the CDR3 is TGTGCCAGCAGCGTTGTGGGGTCCTACGAGCAGTACTTC. This translates into CASSVVGSYEQYF.

This rearrangement joins TRBV7-9 to TRBJ2-1; D could derive from TRBD1 or TRBD2 (5 bases each). Germline V gene sequence: CDR1 SEHNR, CDR2 FQNEAQ (reference sequence). V lost 2 bases and J 8 bases, leaving 10 bases between the germline ends. The CDR3 extends over 13 amino acids. The CDR3 region is CASSLLQGHEQFF. Here the CDR3 DNA reads TGTGCCAGCAGCTTACTCCAGGGACATGAGCAGTTCTTC.

The CDR3 sequence: CASSLDSRQETQYF. CDR3 DNA sequence: TGTGCCAGCAGTCTGGACAGCCGTCAAGAGACCCAGTACTTC. The chain carries TRBV7-9 and TRBJ2-5, with D possibly TRBD1 on 6 matching bases. CDR1 is SEHNR, CDR2 FQNEAQ, per germline (reference sequence). The CDR3 runs to 14 residues. V lost 6 bases and J 2 bases, leaving 13 bases between the germline ends.

In DNA, the CDR3 is TGTGCCACCGAGGGGGGCGCTTTCTACGAGCAGTACTTC. It is translated as CATEGGAFYEQYF. V gene TRBV7-9 combines with J gene TRBJ2-7; D may match TRBD1 or TRBD2 (6 bases each). CDR1 and CDR2 from the germline V gene are SEHNR and FQNEAQ (reference sequence). The CDR3 runs to 13 residues. Trimming stripped 10 bases from V and 3 bases from J, with 16 bases between.

The CDR3 DNA sequence: TGCGCCAGCAGCCCAGGGGGGGCCTACGAGCAGTACTTC. Its protein is CASSPGGAYEQYF. J is TRBJ2-7 and V is TRBV10-2, with D possibly called TRBD1 or TRBD2 (7 bases each). Germline V gives CDR1 WSHSY, CDR2 SAAADI. The ends were cut back, 6 bases at V and 2 bases at J, with 11 bases in the middle. CDR3 length equals 13 residues.

This CDR3 reads CASRGDIAYEQYF. The CDR3 nucleotides read TGTGCCAGCAGAGGAGACATCGCCTACGAGCAGTACTTC. The V call is TRBV2, the J call TRBJ2-7, with unresolved D. The ends were cut back, 6 bases at V and 2 bases at J, with 11 bases in the middle. CDR1 and CDR2 (germline): SNHLY, FYNNEI. The CDR3 is 13 residues long.

CDR3: CASSPTRTGNEQYF. CDR3 DNA sequence: TGTGCCAGCAGCCCCACACGGACAGGCAACGAGCAGTACTTC. This chain links TRBV7-3 with TRBJ2-7; 7 bases line up with TRBD1. There are 14 residues in the CDR3. V shed 5 bases and J 5 bases; nucleotides not matched to a gene: 9. The V gene's germline CDR1 is SGHTA and CDR2 FQGTGA.

The rearrangement links TRBV2 to TRBJ2-3; D possibly corresponds to TRBD2 (6 bases). The V gene lost 0 bases and the J gene lost 0 bases, with 10 bases spanning the gap. CDR3 length: 16 residues. The germline V gene has CDR1 SNHLY and CDR2 FYNNEI. CDR3 nucleotides: TGTGCCAGCAGTGAAGCGCGGGGAGCTAGCACAGATACGCAGTATTTT. It is translated as CASSEARGASTDTQYF.

The chain carries TRBV7-3 and TRBJ2-7; D remains unclear. V lost 5 bases, J lost 3 bases, and 14 bases lay in between. Germline lookup yields CDR1 SGHTA and CDR2 FQGTGA. The CDR3 is 14 amino acids. CDR3: CASSPSPENYEQYF. In DNA form, the CDR3 reads TGTGCCAGCAGCCCATCACCCGAGAACTACGAGCAGTACTTC.

This sequence joins TRBV7-2 and TRBJ2-3; D is possibly TRBD1 (5 bases). The germline V gene encodes CDR1 SGHTA and CDR2 FQGNSA. The CDR3 length is 15 residues. The V and J ends lost 8 bases and 1 base respectively, with 16 bases between them. The CDR3 region is CASQRGSSRTDTQYF. DNA for the CDR3: TGTGCCAGCCAAAGGGGCTCTTCCCGCACAGATACGCAGTATTTT. The whole variable domain, remainder taken from reference TRBV7-2 and TRBJ2-3, is GAGVSQSPSNKVTEKGKDVELRCDPISGHTALYWYRQSLGQGLEFLIYFQGNSAPDKSGLPSDRFSAERTGGSVSTLTIQRTQQEDSAVYLCASQRGSSRTDTQYFGPGTRLTVL.

The rearrangement uses TRBV28 and TRBJ2-7; D is perhaps TRBD1 or TRBD2 (5 bases each). Germline V lookup: CDR1 MDHEN, CDR2 SYDVKM. The CDR3 length is 12 residues. V lost 7 bases and J lost 3, with 10 bases in between. The CDR3 region is CASTSGGYEQYF. The CDR3 nucleotides read TGTGCCAGCACCTCTGGGGGCTACGAGCAGTACTTC.